This T cell receptor (beta chain) was recovered during a study of T cell responses to AZD1222 COVID-19 vaccine. Overall study results and limits: At baseline, just a handful of AZD1222 recipients tested seropositive. Vaccination with two AZD1222 doses was followed by a rise in Spike-specific TCR breadth and depth. The donor cohort was predominantly white British with a female majority, and clonal diversity may have been underestimated.

Concerning this clone itself: Its antigen is as yet unknown.

TCRdb's table, derived via immunoSEQ multiplex PCR, lists solely in-frame clones and lacks some. The table has about 150,000 clones, roughly 94% seen once. This receptor was taken from an adult in good health. Specimen: peripheral blood, collected on day 0 of AZD1222 vaccination.

The DNA for the CDR3 is TGTGCCAGCAGTGAATGGACTAGCGGGGGGACGCTCTACAATGAGCAGTTCTTC. This encodes CASSEWTSGGTLYNEQFF. The chain joins TRBV28 to TRBJ2-1; 14 bases are shared with TRBD2. The length of the CDR3 is 18 residues. Germline CDR1 reads MDHEN; CDR2 reads SYDVKM. The trim removed 5 bases at V and 3 bases at J, leaving 9 bases unmatched.